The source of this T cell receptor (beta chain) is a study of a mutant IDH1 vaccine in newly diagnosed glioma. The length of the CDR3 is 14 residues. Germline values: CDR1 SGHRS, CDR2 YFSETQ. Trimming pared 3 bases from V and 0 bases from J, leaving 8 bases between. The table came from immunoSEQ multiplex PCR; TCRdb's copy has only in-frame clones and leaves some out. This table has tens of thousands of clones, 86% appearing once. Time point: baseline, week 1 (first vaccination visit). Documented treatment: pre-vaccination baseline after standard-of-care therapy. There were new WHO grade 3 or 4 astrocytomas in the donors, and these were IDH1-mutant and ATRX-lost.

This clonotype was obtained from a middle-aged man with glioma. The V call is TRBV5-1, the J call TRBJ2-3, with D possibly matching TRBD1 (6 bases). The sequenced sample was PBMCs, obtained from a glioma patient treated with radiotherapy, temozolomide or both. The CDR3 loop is CASSWTASTDTQYF. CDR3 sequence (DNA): TGCGCCAGCAGCTGGACAGCTAGCACAGATACGCAGTATTTT.